A single sample gave rise to the 11 T cell receptor beta chains below, sequenced in a study of CD8 T cells in ankylosing spondylitis. Via MiXCR, TCRdb re-called the 5' RACE reads, giving one row per CDR3 protein. The sample holds some 250,000 distinct CDR3 sequences; roughly a quarter are singletons and the top ten take 0.6% to 0.75%. The sequencing sample was made of blood, either unsorted or a sorted T cell fraction (not recorded which). These receptors were taken from a male donor with ankylosing spondylitis or in good health (not recorded which).

The chain has TRBV12-3 or TRBV12-4 and TRBJ2-2; 7 bases align to TRBD1. The junction had 10 bases not matched to a gene; V was cut back by 6 bases and J by 6 bases. This CDR3 region has 15 residues. The CDR3 loop is CASRHRGIRAGELFF. CDR3 DNA: TGTGCCAGCAGACACAGGGGAATAAGGGCCGGGGAGCTGTTTTTT.

Worth noting for this clonotype: The junction differs from germline at one of its ends, possibly a read error. The CDR3 DNA reads as TGTACCAGCAGTTTACGGCGGACAGGGAGACAGAAGAGGACCGGGGAGCTGTTTTTT. Residues: CTSSLRRTGRQKRTGELFF. The rearrangement joins TRBV6-4 to TRBJ2-2, with 8 bases lining up with TRBD1. Germline CDR1 is MRHNA and CDR2 is SNTAGT. The CDR3 is 19 amino acids.

This clonotype was picked up a small number of times. V and J are TRBV10-3 and TRBJ2-7; maybe TRBD1 (5 bases). Germline-derived CDR1 and CDR2 are ENHRY and SYGVKD. The CDR3 is 15 amino acids. V lost 5 bases and J lost 3, with 17 bases in between. The CDR3 DNA is TGTGCCATCAGTCCTCACAATCGTAGGGGCTACGAGCAGTACTTC. Translated, it gives CAISPHNRRGYEQYF.

J is TRBJ1-5 and V is TRBV12-3 or TRBV12-4; no definite D call. The CDR3 is 13 residues long. Trimming took 2 bases from V and 5 from J, leaving 7 bases between them. The CDR3 region has the DNA TGTGCCAGCAGTTTAACGTGGGATCAGCCCCAGCATTTT. It is translated as CASSLTWDQPQHF.

This clonotype was seen ten or more times. The V and J genes are TRBV24-1 and TRBJ2-7; D remains unclear. With 6 bases removed from V and 3 bases from J, the gap between germline ends came to 11 bases. Germline CDR1 reads KGHDR; CDR2 reads SFDVKD. This CDR3 spans 13 amino acids. The CDR3 reads CATSRSLGYEQYF. CDR3 in DNA: TGTGCCACCAGTCGGTCCCTAGGCTACGAGCAGTACTTC.

The CDR3 spells CSAKGDVAETQYF. In DNA, the CDR3 is TGCAGTGCTAAAGGGGATGTGGCAGAGACCCAGTACTTC. V gene TRBV20-1 combines with J gene TRBJ2-5; a possible D gene is TRBD1 (5 bases). The germline CDR1 and CDR2 sequences are DFQATT and SNEGSKA (reference sequence). The CDR3 runs 13 residues. Trimming removed 4 bases from V and 4 bases from J, with 13 bases in between.

J is TRBJ2-7 and V is TRBV29-1, with 8 bases matching TRBD1. This CDR3 contains 13 residues. Looked up from germline, CDR1 is SQVTM and CDR2 is ANQGSEA. V lost 7 bases and J lost 6; bases outside the gene matches: 11. CDR3 DNA sequence: TGCAGCGGGCCGGGACAGGCGGGTTCCGAGCAGTACTTC. Protein: CSGPGQAGSEQYF.

The chain carries TRBV10-1 and TRBJ2-5, with D uncertain. V lost 6 bases to trimming and J lost 6 bases, with 11 bases between them. Germline assignment: CDR1 WNHNN and CDR2 SYGVQD (reference sequence). The CDR3 has 12 residues. CDR3: CASRTQGQTQYF. The CDR3 region has the DNA TGCGCCAGCAGGACCCAAGGGCAGACCCAGTACTTC.

This clonotype was seen repeatedly, ten times or more. V and J are TRBV20-1 and TRBJ1-2, with D perhaps matching TRBD1 (6 bases). Germline V gene sequence: CDR1 DFQATT, CDR2 SNEGSKA (reference sequence). V lost 5 bases and J lost 2, with 15 bases in between. CDR3 length equals 14 residues. CDR3: CSAGDGGRNYGYTF. The CDR3 coding sequence is TGCAGTGCTGGGGATGGGGGCAGGAACTATGGCTACACCTTC.

V and J are TRBV20-1 and TRBJ2-3; 9 bases are shared with TRBD1. With 4 bases clipped from V and 6 bases from J, the junction kept 11 bases outside the gene matches. The CDR3 is 15 residues long. Germline values: CDR1 DFQATT, CDR2 SNEGSKA (reference sequence). The CDR3 region is CSATRPGQGPDTQYF. CDR3 in DNA: TGCAGTGCTACCCGTCCGGGACAGGGTCCGGATACGCAGTATTTT.

This clonotype was counted between two and nine times. J is TRBJ2-7 and V is TRBV5-1; D is tentatively TRBD1 or TRBD2 (6 bases each). Deletions cut 6 bases from V and 3 bases from J, with 13 bases between. The CDR3 length is 13 residues. CDR1 is SGHRS and CDR2 is YFSETQ in the germline V gene. CDR3 sequence: CASTPEGGYEQYF. The CDR3 region has the DNA TGCGCCAGCACTCCAGAGGGGGGCTACGAGCAGTACTTC.